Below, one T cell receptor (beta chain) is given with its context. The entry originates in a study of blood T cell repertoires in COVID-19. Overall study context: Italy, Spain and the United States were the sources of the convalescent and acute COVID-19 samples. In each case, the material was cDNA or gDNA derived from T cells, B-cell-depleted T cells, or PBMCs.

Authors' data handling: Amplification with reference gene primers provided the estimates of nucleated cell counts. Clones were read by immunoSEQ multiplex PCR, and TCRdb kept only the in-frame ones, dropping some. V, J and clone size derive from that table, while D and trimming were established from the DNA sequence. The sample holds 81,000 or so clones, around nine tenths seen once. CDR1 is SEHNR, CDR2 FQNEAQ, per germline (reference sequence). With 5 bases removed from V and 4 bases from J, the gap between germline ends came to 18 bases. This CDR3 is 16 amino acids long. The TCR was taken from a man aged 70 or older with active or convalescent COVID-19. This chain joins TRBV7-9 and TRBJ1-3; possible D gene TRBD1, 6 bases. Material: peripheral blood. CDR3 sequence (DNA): TGTGCCAGCAGCCCGGTGACAGGTCTTGTGGGAAACACCATATATTTT. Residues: CASSPVTGLVGNTIYF.